This record concerns one T cell receptor (beta chain) sequence. The antigen remains unidentified. This may be a read error: a much more frequent sequence differs by one nucleotide. The record originates from a study of blood T cells in healthy people across ages. Whole-study findings and limits: Observed TCR beta diversity per million T cells went down as age went up. This fall followed a roughly linear course with age.

V was shortened by 3 bases and J by 7 bases, with 13 bases between the two germline ends. The CDR3 loop spans 14 amino acids. Alongside a J-beta primer mix, a sample-barcoded 5' primer served in a second PCR lasting 7 to 11 cycles. Tagging of each cDNA molecule was performed by a template-switch adaptor with 12 random nucleotides. TCRdb reprocessed the 5' RACE reads with MiXCR, giving one entry per CDR3 protein. Among more than 800,000 distinct CDR3 sequences listed, around 28% were seen once. PBMCs numbering at least 6.5 million were isolated per sample. This clonotype was obtained from a woman over 75 in good health. This chain connects TRBV12-3 or TRBV12-4 to TRBJ2-1; a weak D match, TRBD1 (5 bases). Input material: blood. The CDR3 is CASSLMDGANEQFF. CDR3 in DNA: TGTGCCAGCAGTTTGATGGATGGGGCGAATGAGCAGTTCTTC.